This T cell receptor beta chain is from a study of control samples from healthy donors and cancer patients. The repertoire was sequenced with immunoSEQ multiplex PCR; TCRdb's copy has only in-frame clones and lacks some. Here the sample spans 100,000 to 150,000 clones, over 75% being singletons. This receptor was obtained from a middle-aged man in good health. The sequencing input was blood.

The CDR3 bases are TGTGCCAGCAGCTTAGCCGGGGTTACTCGTAACACCGGGGAGCTGTTTTTT. Protein sequence: CASSLAGVTRNTGELFF. The J gene is TRBJ2-2, the V gene TRBV7-6, with D perhaps matching TRBD2 (5 bases). The ends were cut back, 0 bases at V and 2 bases at J, with 13 bases in the middle. Germline V gene lookup returns CDR1 SGHVS and CDR2 FNYEAQ. This CDR3 comprises 17 residues. The full variable domain, in which reference TRBV7-6 and TRBJ2-2 provide the parts outside the CDR3, is GAGVSQSPRYKVTKRGQDVALRCDPISGHVSLYWYRQALGQGPEFLTYFNYEAQQDKSGLPNDRFSAERPEGSISTLTIQRTEQRDSAMYRCASSLAGVTRNTGELFFGEGSRLTVL.